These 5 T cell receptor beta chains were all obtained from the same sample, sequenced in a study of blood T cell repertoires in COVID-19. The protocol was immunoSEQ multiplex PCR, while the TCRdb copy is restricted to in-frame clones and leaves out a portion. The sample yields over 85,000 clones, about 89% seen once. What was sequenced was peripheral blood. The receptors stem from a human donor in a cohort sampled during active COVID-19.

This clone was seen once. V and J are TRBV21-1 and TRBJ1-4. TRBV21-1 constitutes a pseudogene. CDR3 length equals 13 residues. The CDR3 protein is CASSPGGLEKLFF. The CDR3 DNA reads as TGTGCCAGCAGCCCCGGGGGTCTTGAAAAACTGTTTTTT.

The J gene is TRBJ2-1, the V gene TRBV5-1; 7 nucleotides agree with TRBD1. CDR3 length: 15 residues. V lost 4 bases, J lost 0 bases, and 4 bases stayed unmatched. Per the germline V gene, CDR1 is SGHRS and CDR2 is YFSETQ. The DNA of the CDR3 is TGCGCCAGCAGCGGGGACAGCCGCTCCTACAATGAGCAGTTCTTC. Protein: CASSGDSRSYNEQFF.

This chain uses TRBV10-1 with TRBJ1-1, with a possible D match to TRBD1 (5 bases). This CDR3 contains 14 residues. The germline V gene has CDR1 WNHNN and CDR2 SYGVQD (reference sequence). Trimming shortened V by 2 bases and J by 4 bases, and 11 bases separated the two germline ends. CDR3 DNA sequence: TGCGCCAGCAGTGAGGGTACAGGTTTCACTGAAGCTTTCTTT. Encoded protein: CASSEGTGFTEAFF.

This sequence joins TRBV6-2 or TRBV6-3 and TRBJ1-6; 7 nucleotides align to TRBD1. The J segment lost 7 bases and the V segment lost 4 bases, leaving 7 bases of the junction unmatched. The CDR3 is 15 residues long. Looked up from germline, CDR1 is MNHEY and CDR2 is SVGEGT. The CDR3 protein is CASSSVTGANSPLHF. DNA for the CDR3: TGTGCCAGCAGTTCCGTTACAGGGGCCAATTCACCCCTCCACTTT.

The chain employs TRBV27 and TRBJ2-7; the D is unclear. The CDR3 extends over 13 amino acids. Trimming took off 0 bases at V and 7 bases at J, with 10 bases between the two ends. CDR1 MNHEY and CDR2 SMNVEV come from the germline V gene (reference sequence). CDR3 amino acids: CASSLSPPLEQYF. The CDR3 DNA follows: TGTGCCAGCAGTTTATCTCCGCCCCTAGAGCAGTACTTC.